The 30 T cell receptor beta chains below all came from one sample that was sequenced in a study of cytomegalovirus exposure and HLA in healthy donors. 13 Jbeta primers and 60 Vbeta primers were used for the PCR. The method was immunoSEQ multiplex PCR; TCRdb's version includes in-frame clones alone and lacks a portion of them. The sample records 84,000 or so clones, about 78% being singletons. Sequencing used PBMCs. The source of these receptors is a man in his forties or fifties in good health and CMV-seronegative.

On this clone: This likely comes from a read error, as the CDR3 has no conserved phenylalanine or tryptophan at its end. The limits of the CDR3 on the DNA are not certain, so only TCRdb's listed CDR3 is given. The chain is built from TRBV21-1 and TRBJ2-7; the table's D call of TRBD1 was not tested on the DNA. TRBV21-1 represents a pseudogene. The CDR3 has 18 amino acids, counting both end residues. The chain's CDR3 is CASSTQKPGQNEGFLEEL.

With respect to this clone: A read error may produce the germline difference seen at one junction end. V is TRBV7-9 and J is TRBJ2-4; the D is unclear. The germline V gene has CDR1 SEHNR and CDR2 FQNEAQ (reference sequence). The CDR3 loop spans 17 amino acids. The CDR3 reads CSSSLAQPSPGKNIQYF. In DNA form, the CDR3 reads TGTTCCAGCAGCTTAGCCCAGCCCTCACCAGGCAAAAACATTCAGTACTTC.

This chain links TRBV5-4 with TRBJ2-1; 12 bases fit TRBD1. The CDR3 has 15 residues. CDR1 and CDR2 from the germline V gene are SGHNT and YYREEE (reference sequence). V lost 4 bases to trimming and J lost 8 bases; unmatched junction nucleotides: 7. CDR3 nucleotide sequence: TGTGCCAGCAGCCATCCGGGACAGGGGGCGCATGAGCAGTTCTTC. It translates to CASSHPGQGAHEQFF.

This chain links TRBV27 with TRBJ2-2, with TRBD1 matching 10 bases. Germline values: CDR1 MNHEY, CDR2 SMNVEV (reference sequence). CDR3 length: 16 residues. The ends lost 2 bases at V and 4 bases at J; junction bases unmatched: 4. CDR3 coding DNA: TGTGCCAGCAGTTTACCCGGGACAGGGGCCACCGGGGAGCTGTTTTTT. This translates into CASSLPGTGATGELFF.

This chain joins TRBV19 and TRBJ1-2; 9 nucleotides agree with TRBD1. The V and J ends lost 3 bases and 6 bases, in that order; junction bases with no gene match: 5. This CDR3 contains 14 residues. In germline, CDR1 is LNHDA, CDR2 SQIVND (reference sequence). The chain's CDR3 is CASSMDRGLNGYTF. Written as DNA, the CDR3 is TGTGCCAGTAGTATGGACAGGGGCCTTAATGGCTACACCTTC.

Here the CDR3 reads CASSGPWTGSGYTF. CDR3 DNA sequence: TGTGCCAGTAGTGGTCCGTGGACAGGGAGTGGCTACACCTTC. V is TRBV19 and J is TRBJ1-2; TRBD1 matches 8 bases. From germline, CDR1 is LNHDA and CDR2 SQIVND (reference sequence). This CDR3 comprises 14 residues. V dropped 5 bases and J dropped 7; count of bases not matched to a gene: 9.

This chain joins TRBV5-6 and TRBJ1-2, with TRBD1 matching over 8 bases. The CDR3 runs 14 residues. Germline loops: CDR1 SGHDT, CDR2 YYEEEE. J gave up 5 bases and V 2 bases, and 5 bases lay outside the gene matches. CDR3 DNA sequence: TGTGCCAGCAGCTTTCTGGACAGGGAGTATGGCTACACCTTC. Translated, it gives CASSFLDREYGYTF.

J is TRBJ2-5 and V is TRBV5-4; 9 nucleotides agree with TRBD1. The CDR3 loop spans 15 amino acids. V was pared by 1 base and J by 3 bases, with 4 bases of the junction left unmatched. Germline V lookup: CDR1 SGHNT, CDR2 YYREEE (reference sequence). The CDR3, as DNA: TGTGCCAGCAGCTTGTGGGGGGACAGGGAAGAGACCCAGTACTTC. Amino acid sequence: CASSLWGDREETQYF.

By sample fraction, this clone is medium-sized. The chain carries TRBV19 and TRBJ2-2; D possibly corresponds to TRBD2 (6 bases). Trimming stripped 5 bases from V and 3 bases from J, with 10 bases between. Germline loops: CDR1 LNHDA, CDR2 SQIVND (reference sequence). This CDR3 is built from 14 residues. This CDR3 reads CASSYGSYTGELFF. CDR3 in DNA: TGTGCCAGTAGTTACGGGAGTTACACCGGGGAGCTGTTTTTT.

In the case of this clone: This CDR3 is also generated by other DNA sequences in the sample. The genes are TRBV19 and TRBJ2-4, with D perhaps TRBD1 (5 bases). CDR3 size: 13 residues. The ends were cut back, 3 bases at V and 7 bases at J, with 10 bases in the middle. The germline gives CDR1 LNHDA, CDR2 SQIVND (reference sequence). The CDR3, as DNA: TGTGCCAGTAGTATTAGGGGTATCAACATTCAGTACTTC. Residues: CASSIRGINIQYF.

The table lists this clone with a count of one. The chain joins TRBV13 to TRBJ2-2; D is possibly TRBD2 (5 bases). The V gene's germline CDR1 is PRHDT and CDR2 FYEKMQ (reference sequence). The CDR3 consists of 17 residues. Trimming took 0 bases from V and 6 from J, leaving 17 bases between them. Written as DNA, the CDR3 is TGTGCCAGCAGCTTAGGGGGTGCCGGACTGGCGTCCGGGGAGCTGTTTTTT. It specifies CASSLGGAGLASGELFF.

The rearrangement joins TRBV7-8 to TRBJ2-1; the match to TRBD1 covers 8 bases. The germline V gene encodes CDR1 SGHVS and CDR2 FQNEAQ. Trimming at V came to 10 bases and at J to 7 bases, leaving 12 bases not matched to a gene. The CDR3 contains 14 residues. The CDR3 DNA follows: TGTGCCACCTGGGGGACAGGCGGACTTAATGAGCAGTTCTTC. Translating gives CATWGTGGLNEQFF.

This clone was found a few times. The chain couples TRBV28 to TRBJ2-7; 10 bases agree with TRBD2. V dropped 5 bases and J dropped 11; count of bases not matched to a gene: 9. Per germline, CDR1 MDHEN and CDR2 SYDVKM. CDR3 size: 13 residues. CDR3 protein: CASSPPGLAEEYF. The CDR3 DNA is TGTGCCAGCAGTCCACCCGGACTAGCGGAGGAGTACTTC.

V gene TRBV28 combines with J gene TRBJ1-1, with a possible D match to TRBD1 (6 bases). The germline V gene has CDR1 MDHEN and CDR2 SYDVKM. Trimming pared 6 bases from V and 5 bases from J, leaving 10 bases between. The CDR3 covers 12 residues. CDR3 sequence: CASRDSKTEAFF. The CDR3 DNA follows: TGTGCCAGCAGGGACAGTAAGACTGAAGCTTTCTTT.

This clone was seen once. V usage is TRBV7-2 and J usage is TRBJ2-1, with TRBD2 matching over 9 bases. J was trimmed by 8 bases and V by 7 bases; bases with no gene match: 12. The CDR3 spans 15 residues. Germline V CDR1 and CDR2: SGHTA, FQGNSA. The CDR3 DNA sequence: TGTGCCAGCACCCTAGCGGGGCAGTTTAGGGATGAGCAGTTCTTC. As protein: CASTLAGQFRDEQFF.

The genes are TRBV30 and TRBJ1-2; D uncertain. Germline V gives CDR1 GTSNPN, CDR2 SVGIG (reference sequence). The V gene lost 4 bases and the J gene lost 3 bases, with 24 bases spanning the gap. There are 17 residues in the CDR3. CDR3 nucleotide sequence: TGTGCCTGGACCCCTGGAGAGTCACGGAAAGCGGACTATGGCTACACCTTC. Translating it yields CAWTPGESRKADYGYTF.

This sequence joins TRBV6-4 and TRBJ2-1, with D perhaps TRBD2 (6 bases). There are 15 residues in the CDR3. CDR1 and CDR2 from the germline V gene are MRHNA and SNTAGT. Trimming took 0 bases from V and 0 from J, leaving 6 bases between them. CDR3 coding DNA: TGTGCCAGCAGTGACTCTAGCGGCTCCTACAATGAGCAGTTCTTC. Protein: CASSDSSGSYNEQFF.

The gene calls are TRBV7-6 and TRBJ2-1; 8 bases agree with TRBD1. The CDR3 sequence is 16 residues long. J was trimmed by 8 bases and V by 1 base; bases with no gene match: 10. The germline CDR1 and CDR2 sequences are SGHVS and FNYEAQ. CDR3 protein: CASSLEGARGLDEQFF. CDR3 DNA: TGTGCCAGCAGCTTAGAAGGAGCCAGGGGGCTGGATGAGCAGTTCTTC. The complete variable domain, with remaining parts taken from reference TRBV7-6 and TRBJ2-1, reads GAGVSQSPRYKVTKRGQDVALRCDPISGHVSLYWYRQALGQGPEFLTYFNYEAQQDKSGLPNDRFSAERPEGSISTLTIQRTEQRDSAMYRCASSLEGARGLDEQFFGPGTRLTVL.

The chain combines TRBV4-1 with TRBJ2-6, with 8 nucleotides matching TRBD1. Trimming took 1 base from V and 0 from J; bases not matched to a gene: 2. The CDR3 has 17 residues. The germline V gene has CDR1 MGHRA and CDR2 YSYEKL. The CDR3 coding sequence is TGCGCCAGCAGCCAAGGGACAGGGACCTCTGGGGCCAACGTCCTGACTTTC. Its translation is CASSQGTGTSGANVLTF.

A note on this clone: A junction end diverges from the germline sequence, so it may reflect a read error. V and J are TRBV7-9 and TRBJ1-1, with D unresolved. The germline CDR1 and CDR2 sequences are SEHNR and FQNEAQ (reference sequence). The CDR3 extends over 16 amino acids. The DNA of the CDR3 is TGTTCCAGCAGCCCACCGGGGTTCGGGCCGAACACTGAAGCTTTCTTT. Its protein product is CSSSPPGFGPNTEAFF. Based on the CDR3 plus reference TRBV7-9 and TRBJ1-1, the full variable domain is DTGVSQNPRHKITKRGQNVTFRCDPISEHNRLYWYRQTLGQGPEFLTYFQNEAQLEKSRLLSDRFSAERPKGSFSTLEIQRTEQGDSAMYLCSSSPPGFGPNTEAFFGQGTRLTVV.

The chain links TRBV18 to TRBJ2-7, with 9 bases lining up with TRBD1. Germline trimming cut 4 bases from V and 4 bases from J; bases unmatched to any gene: 11. From germline, CDR1 is KGHSH and CDR2 LQKENI. CDR3 length: 16 residues. CDR3 loop: CASSLTPGTGSYEQYF. CDR3 nucleotides: TGTGCCAGCTCACTCACCCCCGGGACAGGGTCATACGAGCAGTACTTC.

V is TRBV30 and J is TRBJ1-6, with a weak D call TRBD1 (5 bases). The germline gives CDR1 GTSNPN, CDR2 SVGIG (reference sequence). Trimming cost V 5 bases and J 5 bases, with 7 bases left between them. The CDR3 has 12 residues. CDR3 protein: CAWATDNSPLHF. CDR3 DNA: TGTGCCTGGGCGACAGATAATTCACCCCTCCACTTT.

The rearrangement links TRBV19 to TRBJ2-7; D is unresolved. The CDR3 is 11 amino acids. V was clipped by 6 bases and J by 3 bases, with 6 bases between them. Per germline, CDR1 LNHDA and CDR2 SQIVND (reference sequence). DNA for the CDR3: TGTGCCAGTAGATTCGGCTACGAGCAGTACTTC. Translating it yields CASRFGYEQYF.

The chain is built from TRBV28 and TRBJ1-6; D remains unclear. CDR3 size: 12 residues. Germline values: CDR1 MDHEN, CDR2 SYDVKM. V lost 6 bases to trimming and J lost 7 bases, with 7 bases between them. This chain's CDR3 is CASRDSNSPLHF. CDR3 bases: TGTGCCAGCAGGGACTCGAATTCACCCCTCCACTTT.

This clone was found a few times. The chain is built from TRBV5-6 and TRBJ1-5, with TRBD1 as a possible D gene (5 bases). Germline V gene sequence: CDR1 SGHDT, CDR2 YYEEEE. CDR3 length: 16 amino acids. With 1 base removed from V and 4 bases from J, the gap between germline ends came to 15 bases. CDR3 sequence reads: CASSLLAGEGNQPQHF. CDR3 sequence (DNA): TGTGCCAGCAGCTTGCTCGCGGGGGAAGGTAATCAGCCCCAGCATTTT.

The chain is built from TRBV9 and TRBJ2-5; 11 positions match TRBD2. This CDR3 spans 16 amino acids. With V trimmed by 1 base and J by 9 bases, 11 bases remained unmatched. Germline-derived CDR1 and CDR2 are SGDLS and YYNGEE. CDR3 sequence reads: CASSVTSGGPWAAQYF. The CDR3 nucleotides are TGTGCCAGCAGCGTAACTAGCGGGGGACCTTGGGCGGCCCAGTACTTC.

The V and J genes are TRBV6-1 and TRBJ1-5; D might be TRBD1 (5 bases). Germline V lookup: CDR1 MNHNS, CDR2 SASEGT. The CDR3 is made up of 13 amino acids. The ends were cut back, 7 bases at V and 5 bases at J, with 12 bases in the middle. CDR3 sequence reads: CASNRQYDQPQHF. The CDR3 nucleotides read TGTGCCAGCAATAGACAGTACGATCAGCCCCAGCATTTT.

This chain connects TRBV5-8 to TRBJ2-5; D uncertain. Trimming left V 0 bases short and J 2 bases short, with 8 bases between. CDR1 SGHTS and CDR2 YDEGEE come from the germline V gene. This CDR3 contains 14 residues. The CDR3 protein is CASSLAGRQETQYF. Written as DNA, the CDR3 is TGTGCCAGCAGCTTGGCAGGCAGACAAGAGACCCAGTACTTC.

In its sample, this clone was seen a few times. The V gene is TRBV7-9, the J gene TRBJ1-4, with D tentatively TRBD1 (5 bases). This CDR3 contains 16 residues. Germline lookup yields CDR1 SEHNR and CDR2 FQNEAQ (reference sequence). V lost 2 bases and J 6 bases, leaving 16 bases between the germline ends. The chain's CDR3 is CASSLRTGTGHEKLFF. The DNA of the CDR3 is TGTGCCAGCAGCTTACGGACCGGGACTGGGCATGAAAAACTGTTTTTT.

The chain is built from TRBV5-4 and TRBJ1-2; 8 positions agree with TRBD1. Germline V gives CDR1 SGHNT, CDR2 YYREEE (reference sequence). This CDR3 comprises 13 residues. Trimming took 1 base from V and 7 from J; bases not matched to a gene: 3. The CDR3 reads CASSLQGAGGYTF. The CDR3 DNA follows: TGTGCCAGCAGCTTGCAGGGGGCCGGTGGCTACACCTTC.